This T cell receptor (beta chain) was recovered during a study of patients and donors after allogeneic stem cell transplantation. This CDR3 region has 12 residues. Germline CDR1 and CDR2: SEHNR and FQNEAQ (reference sequence). V was pared by 8 bases and J by 5 bases, with 4 bases of the junction left unmatched. Each CDR3 protein gets one entry after TCRdb re-called the RT-PCR reads with MiXCR. The repertoire holds about a million distinct CDR3 sequences, with over 15% as singletons. The receptor's source is a human donor who was either an allogeneic HSCT recipient or a stem cell or donor lymphocyte infusion donor (not recorded which). It is not recorded whose cells these are; they may come from a transplant donor. The source material was blood, either unsorted or a sorted T cell fraction (not recorded which). The V call is TRBV7-9, the J call TRBJ2-7, with 9 bases that match TRBD1. CDR3 residues: CASGRDRDEQYF. CDR3 bases: TGTGCCAGCGGCCGGGACAGGGACGAGCAGTACTTC.